This T cell receptor beta chain came from a study of cytomegalovirus exposure and HLA in healthy donors. General observations from the study: Presence/absence analyses assumed roughly uniform sequencing depth across donors, which may not hold.

As for the donors, each was a healthy bone marrow donor. Unrecorded immune exposure was likely among donors, who were nominally healthy when sampled. Germline V gives CDR1 SNHLY, CDR2 FYNNEI. The CDR3 length is 17 residues. J lost 0 bases, V lost 6 bases, and 13 bases had no gene match. PCR involved 60 Vbeta and 13 Jbeta primers. The protocol was immunoSEQ multiplex PCR, while the TCRdb copy is restricted to in-frame clones and leaves out a portion. There are 150,000 to 200,000 clones in the sample; about 80% occur only once, and 2% to 2.5% lies in the top ten. A word on this clone: As yet, its antigen is unknown.

The J gene is TRBJ2-7, the V gene TRBV2; 8 nucleotides match TRBD1. Material for sequencing was PBMCs. The TCR comes from a woman in her thirties in good health and CMV-seronegative. DNA for the CDR3: TGTGCCAGCAGGGAGACAGGGGTCCCCCCCAGCTCCTACGAGCAGTACTTC. As protein: CASRETGVPPSSYEQYF.